This T cell receptor beta chain was captured in a study of cytotoxic CD8 clonotypes in ibrutinib-treated CLL. Study-wide background: Within the patient group, about a dozen were relapsed/refractory and approximately 16 treatment-naive, and some 17 were IGHV unmutated. General study results and limits: A rise in clonality was seen at ibrutinib response, and a fall back toward baseline was seen at progression. Patients had baseline clonality above age-matched healthy donors, and this clonality moved with circulating CD8+ T-cell counts. Sampling time points were not equivalent between sustained-remission and progressing patients.

Sequencing was performed with immunoSEQ multiplex PCR; in TCRdb, only in-frame clones are kept and a portion is missing. The repertoire holds fewer than 400,000 clones, with under 70% as singletons. Deletions cut 2 bases from V and 1 base from J, with 11 bases between. Per germline, CDR1 LGHNA and CDR2 YNFKEQ. The CDR3 has 16 amino acids. Concerning this clone itself: Its antigen is not identified.

This chain joins TRBV4-2 and TRBJ2-2; TRBD1 might be the D (5 bases). The clonotype was recovered from a human donor with chronic lymphocytic leukemia. The sample in question was PBMCs, obtained after 36 months of ibrutinib treatment. The CDR3 region is CASSQTLGQNTGELFF. The CDR3 region has the DNA TGTGCCAGCAGCCAAACCTTGGGGCAGAACACCGGGGAGCTGTTTTTT.